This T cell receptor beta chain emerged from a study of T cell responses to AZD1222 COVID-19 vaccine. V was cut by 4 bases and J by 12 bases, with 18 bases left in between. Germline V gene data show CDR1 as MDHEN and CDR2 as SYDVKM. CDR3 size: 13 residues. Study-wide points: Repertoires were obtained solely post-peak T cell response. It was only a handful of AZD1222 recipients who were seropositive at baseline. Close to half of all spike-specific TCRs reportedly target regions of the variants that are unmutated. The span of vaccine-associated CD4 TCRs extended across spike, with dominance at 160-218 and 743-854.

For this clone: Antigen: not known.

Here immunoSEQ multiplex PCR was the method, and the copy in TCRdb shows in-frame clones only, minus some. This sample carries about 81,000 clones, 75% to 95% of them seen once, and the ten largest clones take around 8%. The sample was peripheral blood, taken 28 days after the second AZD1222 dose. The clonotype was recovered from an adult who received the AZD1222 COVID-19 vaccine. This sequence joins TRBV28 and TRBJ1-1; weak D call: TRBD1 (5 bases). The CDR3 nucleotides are TGTGCCAGCAGTTCGATACACACGGGGGGACCTTTCTTT. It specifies CASSSIHTGGPFF.